These 24 T cell receptor beta chains share one sample of origin, sequenced in a study of T cell clones after liver transplantation. Assay: immunoSEQ multiplex PCR; the TCRdb copy retains only in-frame clones and omits some. This table has roughly 74,000 clones, roughly 80% appearing once. The material was CD4+ T cells from blood, obtained before liver transplant. Receptor source: a human donor who received a liver transplant.

The J gene is TRBJ2-1, the V gene TRBV4-3; 7 positions match TRBD1. Germline V gene data show CDR1 as LGHNA and CDR2 as YSLEER. V trimming: 4 bases; J trimming: 6 bases; junction bases outside the gene matches: 6. The CDR3 loop spans 14 amino acids. The CDR3: CASSRDRVRNEQFF. The CDR3 DNA follows: TGCGCCAGCAGCCGCGACAGGGTACGCAATGAGCAGTTCTTC.

The chain employs TRBV28 and TRBJ2-3; D is undetermined. CDR3 length: 11 residues. Germline assignment: CDR1 MDHEN and CDR2 SYDVKM. The CDR3 is CAQLGTDTQYF. CDR3 bases: TGTGCACAGCTCGGCACAGATACGCAGTATTTT. Combining the CDR3 with reference TRBV28 and TRBJ2-3 gives the whole variable domain DVKVTQSSRYLVKRTGEKVFLECVQDMDHENMFWYRQDPGLGLRLIYFSYDVKMKEKGDIPEGYSVSREKKERFSLILESASTNQTSMYLCAQLGTDTQYFGPGTRLTVL.

This clone was found a few times. This chain links TRBV6-1 with TRBJ2-1; a possible D gene is TRBD1 (5 bases). The CDR3 contains 16 residues. Trimming left V 3 bases short and J 2 bases short, with 14 bases between. Germline-derived CDR1 and CDR2 are MNHNS and SASEGT. CDR3 amino acids: CASSDFFSTAYNEQFF. The CDR3, as DNA: TGTGCCAGCAGTGATTTCTTCTCGACAGCCTACAATGAGCAGTTCTTC.

This clone was observed a few times. The CDR3 loop reads CSVGWGYTEAFF. The CDR3 DNA follows: TGCAGCGTGGGCTGGGGTTACACTGAAGCTTTCTTT. The J gene is TRBJ1-1, the V gene TRBV29-1; D gene ambiguous. Germline V lookup: CDR1 SQVTM, CDR2 ANQGSEA. This CDR3 spans 12 amino acids. V was trimmed by 6 bases and J by 3 bases, leaving 11 bases between them.

This sequence joins TRBV5-6 and TRBJ2-1, with TRBD1 matching over 11 bases. The CDR3 length is 17 residues. V was clipped by 3 bases and J by 1 base; unmatched bases: 6. Germline V gene data show CDR1 as SGHDT and CDR2 as YYEEEE. CDR3 amino acids: CASSYGGTGGSYNEQFF. In nucleotides, the CDR3 is TGTGCCAGCAGCTATGGAGGGACAGGGGGATCCTACAATGAGCAGTTCTTC.

The rearrangement links TRBV28 to TRBJ2-1, with TRBD2 matching over 10 bases. The CDR3 is made up of 17 amino acids. Germline values: CDR1 MDHEN, CDR2 SYDVKM. Trimming took 6 bases from V and 9 from J; bases not matched to a gene: 17. This CDR3 reads CASSFPLRASGSGEQFF. The CDR3 nucleotides are TGTGCCAGCAGCTTTCCTCTAAGGGCTAGCGGGAGTGGTGAGCAGTTCTTC.

V and J are TRBV6-5 and TRBJ1-1; 8 nucleotides line up with TRBD1. Germline CDR1 MNHEY, CDR2 SVGAGI. The CDR3 runs 15 residues. V was clipped by 6 bases and J by 0 bases; unmatched bases: 6. The CDR3 region has the DNA TGTGCCAGCAGCCCCGGGACAGGAATGAACACTGAAGCTTTCTTT. Encoded protein: CASSPGTGMNTEAFF.

V is TRBV30 and J is TRBJ2-6, with 8 bases identical to TRBD1. The CDR3 is made up of 19 amino acids. CDR1 is GTSNPN and CDR2 is SVGIG in the germline V gene (reference sequence). V gave up 2 bases and J gave up 2 bases; unmatched junction bases: 14. The DNA for the CDR3 is TGTGCCTGGAGTTTCCTCATCAGGGGGCGCAGGGCTGGGGCCAACGTCCTGACTTTC. Amino acid sequence: CAWSFLIRGRRAGANVLTF.

The chain has TRBV2 and TRBJ2-7; D is unresolved. V was shortened by 4 bases and J by 3 bases, with 7 bases between the two germline ends. Germline CDR1 reads SNHLY; CDR2 reads FYNNEI. The CDR3 sequence is 12 residues long. CDR3 protein: CASSASNYEQYF. The CDR3 DNA is TGTGCCAGCAGTGCCTCTAACTACGAGCAGTACTTC.

This clone has a handful of counts. The chain has TRBV18 and TRBJ2-7; TRBD2 agrees at 7 bases. V shed 3 bases, J shed 7 bases, and the junction held 9 bases outside the gene matches. CDR3 length equals 14 residues. Germline CDR1 is KGHSH and CDR2 is LQKENI. The CDR3 nucleotides are TGTGCCAGCTCACCCCCAGGACTAGTAGGGGAGCAGTACTTC. This sequence encodes CASSPPGLVGEQYF.

The rearrangement links TRBV28 to TRBJ1-1; TRBD1 might be the D (5 bases). Germline CDR1 MDHEN, CDR2 SYDVKM. The CDR3 covers 16 residues. Trimming shortened V by 5 bases and J by 3 bases, and 19 bases separated the two germline ends. The CDR3 spells CASSPIGGGRDTEAFF. Written as DNA, the CDR3 is TGTGCCAGCAGTCCAATTGGGGGTGGGAGGGACACTGAAGCTTTCTTT.

This sequence joins TRBV4-3 and TRBJ1-1; 8 nucleotides match TRBD1. V dropped 4 bases and J dropped 2; count of bases not matched to a gene: 18. There are 19 residues in the CDR3. Per the germline V gene, CDR1 is LGHNA and CDR2 is YSLEER. CDR3 amino acids: CASSLKEYRETGDNTEAFF. DNA for the CDR3: TGCGCCAGCAGCCTGAAGGAGTATCGTGAGACAGGGGACAACACTGAAGCTTTCTTT.

This chain connects TRBV19 to TRBJ2-4, with TRBD1 identical over 7 bases. The V gene's germline CDR1 is LNHDA and CDR2 SQIVND (reference sequence). The CDR3 sequence is 14 residues long. The J segment lost 7 bases and the V segment lost 4 bases, leaving 7 bases of the junction unmatched. The CDR3 DNA reads as TGTGCCAGTAGTAGACAGGGTCTGGGGAACATTCAGTACTTC. Amino acids: CASSRQGLGNIQYF.

The chain couples TRBV7-9 to TRBJ1-2; no clear D. V dropped 3 bases and J dropped 5 bases, with 7 bases sitting between them. This CDR3 has 12 residues. Germline assignment: CDR1 SEHNR and CDR2 FQNEAQ (reference sequence). The CDR3 reads CASSFTGYGYTF. CDR3 nucleotide sequence: TGTGCCAGCAGCTTTACGGGGTATGGCTACACCTTC.

This clone appeared once. The rearrangement uses TRBV5-1 and TRBJ2-2; the D gene is possibly TRBD1 (7 bases). Germline V gene lookup returns CDR1 SGHRS and CDR2 YFSETQ. The CDR3 spans 15 residues. V dropped 2 bases and J dropped 6 bases, with 14 bases sitting between them. In DNA form, the CDR3 reads TGCGCCAGCAGCTTTCAGGGGGGAATTCCCGGGGAGCTGTTTTTT. This translates into CASSFQGGIPGELFF.

This chain links TRBV7-2 with TRBJ2-7, with 7 bases that match TRBD1. Germline-derived CDR1 and CDR2 are SGHTA and FQGNSA. Germline trimming cut 5 bases from V and 3 bases from J; bases unmatched to any gene: 10. CDR3 length: 15 residues. The DNA for the CDR3 is TGTGCCAGCAGCACCGACAGGGCCCGTAGCTACGAGCAGTACTTC. This translates into CASSTDRARSYEQYF.

The rearrangement links TRBV7-2 to TRBJ2-2, with TRBD2 identical over 10 bases. The CDR3 covers 15 residues. Germline loops: CDR1 SGHTA, CDR2 FQGNSA. V lost 6 bases to trimming and J lost 4 bases; unmatched junction nucleotides: 5. CDR3 residues: CASSISGRATGELFF. For the CDR3, the DNA is TGTGCCAGCAGTATAAGCGGGAGGGCCACCGGGGAGCTGTTTTTT.

This clone has just a few counts. The CDR3 DNA sequence: TGTGCCAGCAGCTCGGGACCCAGCGGCGGGGAGCTGTTTTTT. This encodes CASSSGPSGGELFF. V is TRBV7-2 and J is TRBJ2-2, with D possibly called TRBD1 or TRBD2 (5 bases each). CDR1 SGHTA and CDR2 FQGNSA come from the germline V gene. V lost 4 bases, J lost 7 bases, and 13 bases lay in between. The CDR3 totals 14 residues. Full variable domain (missing parts from reference TRBV7-2 and TRBJ2-2): GAGVSQSPSNKVTEKGKDVELRCDPISGHTALYWYRQSLGQGLEFLIYFQGNSAPDKSGLPSDRFSAERTGGSVSTLTIQRTQQEDSAVYLCASSSGPSGGELFFGEGSRLTVL.

The rearrangement uses TRBV30 and TRBJ2-5; D is undetermined. The V end was cut by 2 bases, the J end by 7 bases, with 8 bases between. There are 11 residues in the CDR3. Per the germline V gene, CDR1 is GTSNPN and CDR2 is SVGIG (reference sequence). CDR3 sequence: CAWSKPGTQYF. CDR3 DNA sequence: TGTGCCTGGAGTAAACCCGGGACCCAGTACTTC.

The J gene is TRBJ2-3, the V gene TRBV2; D is uncertain. The CDR3 runs 12 residues. Germline CDR1 is SNHLY and CDR2 is FYNNEI. V was clipped by 5 bases and J by 6 bases, with 9 bases between them. CDR3 protein: CASSPGLDTQYF. DNA of the CDR3: TGTGCCAGCAGTCCGGGCCTGGATACGCAGTATTTT.

This sequence joins TRBV7-2 and TRBJ2-7; D possibly corresponds to TRBD1 (6 bases). The V gene's germline CDR1 is SGHTA and CDR2 FQGNSA. There are 14 residues in the CDR3. V shed 3 bases and J shed 0 bases, with 9 bases lying between them. For the CDR3, the DNA is TGTGCCAGCAGCTTGGACAGAAGCTCCTACGAGCAGTACTTC. Residues: CASSLDRSSYEQYF.

The chain is built from TRBV19 and TRBJ1-5, with D maybe TRBD1 (5 bases). Germline CDR1 and CDR2: LNHDA and SQIVND (reference sequence). Trimming pared 3 bases from V and 7 bases from J, leaving 13 bases between. The CDR3 sequence is 14 residues long. The CDR3, as DNA: TGTGCCAGTAGTATGAGGGGTAGGGAACAGCCCCAGCATTTT. Translating gives CASSMRGREQPQHF.

The V gene is TRBV7-9, the J gene TRBJ2-7; the match to TRBD1 covers 9 bases. The V gene's germline CDR1 is SEHNR and CDR2 FQNEAQ (reference sequence). The V and J ends lost 5 bases and 5 bases, in that order; junction bases with no gene match: 10. CDR3 size: 15 residues. The CDR3 region has the DNA TGTGCCAGCAGCCCCTCCGGACAGGGGATCCACGAGCAGTACTTC. Its translation is CASSPSGQGIHEQYF.

The chain combines TRBV2 with TRBJ2-3, with D uncertain. This CDR3 is 15 amino acids long. CDR1 is SNHLY, CDR2 FYNNEI, per germline. V was trimmed by 3 bases and J by 0 bases, leaving 10 bases between them. DNA of the CDR3: TGTGCCAGCAGTGAGTACATAGCTAGCACAGATACGCAGTATTTT. Encoded protein: CASSEYIASTDTQYF.